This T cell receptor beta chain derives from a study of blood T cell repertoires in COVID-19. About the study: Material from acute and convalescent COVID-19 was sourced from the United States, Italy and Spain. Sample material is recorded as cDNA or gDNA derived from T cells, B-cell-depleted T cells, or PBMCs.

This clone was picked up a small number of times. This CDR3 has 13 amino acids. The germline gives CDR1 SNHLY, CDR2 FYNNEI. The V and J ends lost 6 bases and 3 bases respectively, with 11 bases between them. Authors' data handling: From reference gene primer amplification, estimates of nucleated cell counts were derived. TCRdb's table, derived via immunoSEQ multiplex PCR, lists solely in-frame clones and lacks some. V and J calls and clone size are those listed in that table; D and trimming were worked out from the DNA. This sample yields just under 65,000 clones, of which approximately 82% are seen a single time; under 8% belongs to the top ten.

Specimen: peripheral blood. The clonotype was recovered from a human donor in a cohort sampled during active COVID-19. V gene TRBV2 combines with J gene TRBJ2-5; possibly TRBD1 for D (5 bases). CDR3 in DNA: TGTGCCAGCAGAGAGGACACCGAAGAGACCCAGTACTTC. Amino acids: CASREDTEETQYF.